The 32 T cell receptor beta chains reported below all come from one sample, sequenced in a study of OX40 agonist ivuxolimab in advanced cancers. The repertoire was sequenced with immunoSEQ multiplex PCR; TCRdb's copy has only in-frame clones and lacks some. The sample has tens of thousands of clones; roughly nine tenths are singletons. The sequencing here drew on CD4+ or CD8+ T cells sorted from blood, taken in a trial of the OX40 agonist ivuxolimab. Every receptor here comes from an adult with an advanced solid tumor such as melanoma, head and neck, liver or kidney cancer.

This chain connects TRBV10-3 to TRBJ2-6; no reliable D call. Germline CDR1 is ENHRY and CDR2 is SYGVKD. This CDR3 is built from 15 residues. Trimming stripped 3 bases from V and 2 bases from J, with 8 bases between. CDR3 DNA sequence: TGTGCCATCAGTGATCTTACAGCTGGGGCCAACGTCCTGACTTTC. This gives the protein CAISDLTAGANVLTF.

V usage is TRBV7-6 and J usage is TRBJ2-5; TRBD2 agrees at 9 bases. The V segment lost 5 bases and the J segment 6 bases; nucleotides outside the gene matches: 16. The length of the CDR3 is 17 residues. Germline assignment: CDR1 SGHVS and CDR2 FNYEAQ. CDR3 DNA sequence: TGTGCCAGCAGCCCTCAAGTGGCGGGAGGGCCCTGGAAGACCCAGTACTTC. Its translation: CASSPQVAGGPWKTQYF.

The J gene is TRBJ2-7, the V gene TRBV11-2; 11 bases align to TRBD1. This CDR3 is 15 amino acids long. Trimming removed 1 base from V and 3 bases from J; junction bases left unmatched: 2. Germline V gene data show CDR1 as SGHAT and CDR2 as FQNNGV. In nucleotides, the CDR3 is TGTGCCAGCAGCTTAGTCGGGACAGGGGGCTACGAGCAGTACTTC. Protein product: CASSLVGTGGYEQYF.

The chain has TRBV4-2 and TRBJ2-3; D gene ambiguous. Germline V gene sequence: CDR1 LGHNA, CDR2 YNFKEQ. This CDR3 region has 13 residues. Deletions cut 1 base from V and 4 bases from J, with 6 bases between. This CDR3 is CASSQASSDTQYF. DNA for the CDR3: TGTGCCAGCAGCCAAGCTTCATCAGATACGCAGTATTTT.

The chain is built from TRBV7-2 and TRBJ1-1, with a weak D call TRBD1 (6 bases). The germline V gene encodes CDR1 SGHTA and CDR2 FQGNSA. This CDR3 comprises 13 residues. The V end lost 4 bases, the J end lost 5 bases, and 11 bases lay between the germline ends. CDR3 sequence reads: CASSSLQGTEAFF. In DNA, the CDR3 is TGTGCCAGCAGCTCTCTTCAGGGGACTGAAGCTTTCTTT.

The DNA for the CDR3 is TGTGCCAGCAGCGTCGGTGGGGGGGCCGGGTACGAGCAGTACTTC. It encodes CASSVGGGAGYEQYF. The V call is TRBV9, the J call TRBJ2-7, with D maybe TRBD2 (7 bases). The CDR3 covers 15 residues. The ends were cut back, 2 bases at V and 4 bases at J, with 16 bases in the middle. Germline CDR1 and CDR2: SGDLS and YYNGEE.

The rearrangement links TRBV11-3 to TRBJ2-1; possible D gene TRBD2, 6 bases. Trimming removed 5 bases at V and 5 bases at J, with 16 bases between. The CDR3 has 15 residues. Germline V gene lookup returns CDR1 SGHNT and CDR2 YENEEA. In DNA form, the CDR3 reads TGTGCCAGCAGCCCCTCGGGAGTATCCCACAATGAGCAGTTCTTC. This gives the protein CASSPSGVSHNEQFF.

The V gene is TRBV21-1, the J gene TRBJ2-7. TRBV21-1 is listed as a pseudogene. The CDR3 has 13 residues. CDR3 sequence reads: CASSKWYVYEQYF. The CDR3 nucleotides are TGTGCCAGCAGCAAATGGTATGTCTACGAGCAGTACTTC.

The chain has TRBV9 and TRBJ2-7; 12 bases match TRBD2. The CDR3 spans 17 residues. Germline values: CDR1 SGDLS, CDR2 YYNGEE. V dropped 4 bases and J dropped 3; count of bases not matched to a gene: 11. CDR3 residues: CASSPRTSGAGYYEQYF. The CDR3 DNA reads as TGTGCCAGCAGCCCTCGGACTAGCGGGGCCGGATACTACGAGCAGTACTTC.

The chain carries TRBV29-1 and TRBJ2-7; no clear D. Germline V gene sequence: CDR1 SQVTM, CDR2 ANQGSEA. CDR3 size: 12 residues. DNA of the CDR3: TGCGCCATTATAGGGTCCTCGTACGAGCAGTACTTC. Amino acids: CAIIGSSYEQYF.

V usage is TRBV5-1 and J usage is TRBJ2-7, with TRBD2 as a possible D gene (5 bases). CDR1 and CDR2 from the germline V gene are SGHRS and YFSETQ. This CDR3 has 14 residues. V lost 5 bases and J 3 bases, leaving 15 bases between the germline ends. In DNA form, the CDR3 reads TGCGCCAGCAGGGAGGTGACAAACGACTACGAGCAGTACTTC. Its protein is CASREVTNDYEQYF.

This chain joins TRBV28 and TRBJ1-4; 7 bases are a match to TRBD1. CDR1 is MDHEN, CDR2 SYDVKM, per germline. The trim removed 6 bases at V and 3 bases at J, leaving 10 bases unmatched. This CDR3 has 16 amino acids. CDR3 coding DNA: TGTGCCAGCAGGGCAGGGGGGATCTGGTCTAATGAAAAACTGTTTTTT. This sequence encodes CASRAGGIWSNEKLFF.

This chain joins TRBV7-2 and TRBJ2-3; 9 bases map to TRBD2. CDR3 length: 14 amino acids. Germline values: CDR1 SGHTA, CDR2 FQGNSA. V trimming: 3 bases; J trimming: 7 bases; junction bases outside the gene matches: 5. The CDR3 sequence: CASSFAGGPYTQYF. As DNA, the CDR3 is TGTGCCAGCAGCTTTGCGGGGGGGCCCTATACGCAGTATTTT.

The DNA of the CDR3 is TGTGCCAGCAGTTTCCTTTCCCGGAGGGCTTTCTTT. Translated, it gives CASSFLSRRAFF. J is TRBJ1-1 and V is TRBV28, with no clear D. The V gene lost 3 bases and the J gene lost 11 bases, with 13 bases spanning the gap. This CDR3 contains 12 residues. The V gene's germline CDR1 is MDHEN and CDR2 SYDVKM.

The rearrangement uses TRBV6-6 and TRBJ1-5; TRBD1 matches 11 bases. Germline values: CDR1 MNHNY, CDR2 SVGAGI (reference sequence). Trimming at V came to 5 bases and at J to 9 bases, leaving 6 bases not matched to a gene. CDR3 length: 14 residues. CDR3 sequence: CASSRTGGRSPQHF. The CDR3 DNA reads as TGTGCCAGCAGTCGGACAGGGGGCCGATCGCCCCAGCATTTT.

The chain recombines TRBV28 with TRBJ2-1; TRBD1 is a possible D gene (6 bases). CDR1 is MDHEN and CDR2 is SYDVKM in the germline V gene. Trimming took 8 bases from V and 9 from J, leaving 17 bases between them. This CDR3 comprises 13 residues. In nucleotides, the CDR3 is TGTGCCAGCTACAACCGGGACACTATTGAGCAGTTCTTC. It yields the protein CASYNRDTIEQFF.

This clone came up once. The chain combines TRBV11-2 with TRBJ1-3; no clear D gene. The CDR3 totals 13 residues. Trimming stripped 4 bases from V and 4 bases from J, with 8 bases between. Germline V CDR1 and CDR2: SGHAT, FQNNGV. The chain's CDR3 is CASSWTPGNTIYF. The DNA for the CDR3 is TGTGCCAGCAGCTGGACGCCCGGAAACACCATATATTTT. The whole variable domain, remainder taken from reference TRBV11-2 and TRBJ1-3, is EAGVAQSPRYKIIEKRQSVAFWCNPISGHATLYWYQQILGQGPKLLIQFQNNGVVDDSQLPKDRFSAERLKGVDSTLKIQPAKLEDSAVYLCASSWTPGNTIYFGEGSWLTVV.

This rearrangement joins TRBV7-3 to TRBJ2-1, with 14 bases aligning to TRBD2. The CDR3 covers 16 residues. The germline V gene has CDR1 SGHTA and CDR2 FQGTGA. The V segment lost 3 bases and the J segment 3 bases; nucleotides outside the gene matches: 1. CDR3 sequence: CASSFGTSGSYNEQFF. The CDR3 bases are TGTGCCAGCAGCTTCGGGACTAGCGGGAGCTACAATGAGCAGTTCTTC. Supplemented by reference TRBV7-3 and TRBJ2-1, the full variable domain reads GAGVSQTPSNKVTEKGKYVELRCDPISGHTALYWYRQSLGQGPEFLIYFQGTGAADDSGLPNDRFFAVRPEGSVSTLKIQRTERGDSAVYLCASSFGTSGSYNEQFFGPGTRLTVL.

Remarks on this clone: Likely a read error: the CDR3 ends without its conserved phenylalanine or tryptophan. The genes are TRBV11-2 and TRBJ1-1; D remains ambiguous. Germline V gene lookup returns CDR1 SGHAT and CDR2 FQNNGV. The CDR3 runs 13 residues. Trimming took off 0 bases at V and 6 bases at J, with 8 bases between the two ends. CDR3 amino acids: CASSLELTSEAFL. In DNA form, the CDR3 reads TGTGCCAGCAGCTTAGAGTTAACATCTGAAGCTTTCCTT.

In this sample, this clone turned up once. The CDR3 coding sequence is TGTGCCAGCAGTAGCGGACAGGATACAGATACGCAGTATTTT. Amino acid sequence: CASSSGQDTDTQYF. V is TRBV6-6 and J is TRBJ2-3, with TRBD1 identical over 7 bases. The CDR3 runs to 14 residues. From germline, CDR1 is MNHNY and CDR2 SVGAGI (reference sequence). Trimming took 5 bases from V and 3 from J; bases not matched to a gene: 5.

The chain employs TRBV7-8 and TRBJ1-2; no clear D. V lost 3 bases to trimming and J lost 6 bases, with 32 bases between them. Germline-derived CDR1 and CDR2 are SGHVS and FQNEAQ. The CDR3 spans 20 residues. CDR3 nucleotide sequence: TGTGCCAGCAGCTTTAGAATTATATCCCCGCCCAGTGAGGCTAGAAATGGCTACACCTTC. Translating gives CASSFRIISPPSEARNGYTF.

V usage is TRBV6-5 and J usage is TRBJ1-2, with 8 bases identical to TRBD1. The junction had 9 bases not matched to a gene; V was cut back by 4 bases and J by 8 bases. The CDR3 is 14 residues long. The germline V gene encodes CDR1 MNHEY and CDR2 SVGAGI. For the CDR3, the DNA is TGTGCCAGCAGTTCCACTAGGTCAGGGGGCGGCTACACCTTC. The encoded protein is CASSSTRSGGGYTF.

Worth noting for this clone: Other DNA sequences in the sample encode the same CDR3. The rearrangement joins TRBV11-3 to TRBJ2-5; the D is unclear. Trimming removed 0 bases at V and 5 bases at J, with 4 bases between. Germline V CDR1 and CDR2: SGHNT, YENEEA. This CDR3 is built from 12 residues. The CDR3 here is CASSLDRETQYF. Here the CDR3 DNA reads TGTGCCAGCAGCTTAGATCGGGAGACCCAGTACTTC. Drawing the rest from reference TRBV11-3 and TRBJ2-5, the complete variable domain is EAGVVQSPRYKIIEKKQPVAFWCNPISGHNTLYWYLQNLGQGPELLIRYENEEAVDDSQLPKDRFSAERLKGVDSTLKIQPAELGDSAVYLCASSLDRETQYFGPGTRLLVL.

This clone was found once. In DNA, the CDR3 is TGCGCCAGCAGCTTTGGGACAGGGGGAAACACCATATATTTT. Translation gives CASSFGTGGNTIYF. V is TRBV5-1 and J is TRBJ1-3; 9 bases line up with TRBD1. This CDR3 is built from 14 residues. The V gene end was trimmed by 2 bases and the J gene end by 4 bases; junction bases not matched to a gene: 1. Germline CDR1 and CDR2: SGHRS and YFSETQ.

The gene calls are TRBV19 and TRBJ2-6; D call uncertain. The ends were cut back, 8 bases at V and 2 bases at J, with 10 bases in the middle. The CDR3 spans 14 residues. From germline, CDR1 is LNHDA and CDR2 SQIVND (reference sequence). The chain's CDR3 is CASSYEAGANVLTF. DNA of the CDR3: TGTGCCAGTTCTTATGAGGCTGGGGCCAACGTCCTGACTTTC.

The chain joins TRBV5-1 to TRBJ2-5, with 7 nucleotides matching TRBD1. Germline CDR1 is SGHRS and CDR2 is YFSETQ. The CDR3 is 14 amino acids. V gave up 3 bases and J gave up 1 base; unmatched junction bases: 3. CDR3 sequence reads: CASSSQGTQETQYF. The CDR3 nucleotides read TGCGCCAGCAGCTCACAGGGGACCCAAGAGACCCAGTACTTC.

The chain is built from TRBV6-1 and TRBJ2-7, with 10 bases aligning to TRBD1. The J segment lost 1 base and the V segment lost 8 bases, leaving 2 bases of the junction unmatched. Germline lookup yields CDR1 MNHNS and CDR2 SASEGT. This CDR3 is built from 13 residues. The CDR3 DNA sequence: TGTGCCAGCGACAGGGGGCTGTCCTACGAGCAGTACTTC. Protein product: CASDRGLSYEQYF.

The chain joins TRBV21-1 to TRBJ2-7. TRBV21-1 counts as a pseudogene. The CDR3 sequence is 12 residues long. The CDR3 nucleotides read TGTGCCAGCAGCTGGGACCCCTACGAGCAGTACTTC. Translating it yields CASSWDPYEQYF.

In DNA, the CDR3 is TGTGCCAGCAGCGGGCGGGTACAGGGGTGGAACAATGAGCAGTTCTTC. It translates to CASSGRVQGWNNEQFF. The V call is TRBV5-6, the J call TRBJ2-1; 7 bases line up with TRBD1. J gave up 5 bases and V 4 bases, and 12 bases lay outside the gene matches. The CDR3 length is 16 residues. Per germline, CDR1 SGHDT and CDR2 YYEEEE.

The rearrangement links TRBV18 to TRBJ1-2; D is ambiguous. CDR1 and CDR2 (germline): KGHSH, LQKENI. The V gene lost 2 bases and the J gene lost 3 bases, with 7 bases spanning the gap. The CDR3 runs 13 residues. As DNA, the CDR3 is TGTGCCAGCTCACCAGGCAGCCACTATGGCTACACCTTC. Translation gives CASSPGSHYGYTF.

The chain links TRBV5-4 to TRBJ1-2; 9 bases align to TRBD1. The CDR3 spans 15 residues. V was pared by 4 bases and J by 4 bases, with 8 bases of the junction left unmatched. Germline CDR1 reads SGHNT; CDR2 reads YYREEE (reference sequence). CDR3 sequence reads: CASSGTGRFSYGYTF. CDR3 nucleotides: TGTGCCAGCAGCGGGACAGGGAGGTTTAGCTATGGCTACACCTTC.

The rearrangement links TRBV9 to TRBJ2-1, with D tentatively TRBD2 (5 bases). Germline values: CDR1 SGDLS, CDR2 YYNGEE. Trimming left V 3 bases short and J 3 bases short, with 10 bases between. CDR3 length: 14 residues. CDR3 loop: CASSGTGDYNEQFF. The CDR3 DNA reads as TGTGCCAGCAGCGGGACCGGGGACTACAATGAGCAGTTCTTC.